A selection of T cell receptor beta chains follows, all from one sample in a study of cytomegalovirus exposure and HLA in healthy donors. The assay was immunoSEQ multiplex PCR, and TCRdb's table has in-frame clones only and misses some. Here the sample spans more than 85,000 clones, 60% to 80% being singletons. Sequencing used PBMCs. The receptors originated from a boy younger than 18 in good health and CMV-seronegative. Both conserved end residues are part of each CDR3. Each record gives: J gene, D gene, V gene, clone size, CDR3 DNA, CDR3 protein. D genes are given only for firm matches. Clone size is not always given. Where it is, it says once, few, many or a class for expanded clones.

J: TRBJ1-2
D: TRBD1
V: TRBV7-6
size: few
DNA: TGTGCCAGCAGCGTTTACTCCGGGACAGATATTTTAAGCTATGGCTACACCTTC
CDR3: CASSVYSGTDILSYGYTF

J: TRBJ2-7
D: TRBD1
V: TRBV27
size: few
DNA: TGTGCCAGCAACATCAGGGGGCGGACCTACGAGCAGTACTTC
CDR3: CASNIRGRTYEQYF

J: TRBJ1-1
D: NA
V: TRBV7-2
size: NA
DNA: TGTGCCAGCAGCTTAACGGACTACCCCAGGTACACTGAAGCTTTCTTT
CDR3: CASSLTDYPRYTEAFF

J: TRBJ1-1
D: NA
V: TRBV30
size: NA
DNA: TGTGCCTGGAGCACTACAGGGCTCACTGAAGCTTTCTTT
CDR3: CAWSTTGLTEAFF

J: TRBJ2-7
D: NA
V: TRBV7-9
size: NA
DNA: TGTGCCAGCAGCCGAACAGGGAAAGGCGAGCAGTACTTC
CDR3: CASSRTGKGEQYF

J: TRBJ1-1
D: NA
V: TRBV6-6
size: NA
DNA: TGTGCCAGCAGCCCAGCGAGGGGAGGAACTGAAGCTTTCTTT
CDR3: CASSPARGGTEAFF

J: TRBJ1-1
D: NA
V: TRBV7-2
size: NA
DNA: TGTGCCAGCAGCTTATTTATTACTGAAGCTTTCTTT
CDR3: CASSLFITEAFF

J: TRBJ1-2
D: TRBD1
V: TRBV27
size: NA
DNA: TGTGCCAGCAGGGGACAGGCTAGCTACACCTTC
CDR3: CASRGQASYTF

J: TRBJ2-1
D: TRBD2
V: TRBV7-6
size: once
DNA: TGTGCCAGCAGCTCCCGGGGGGACAATGAGCAGTTCTTC
CDR3: CASSSRGDNEQFF

J: TRBJ1-2
D: NA
V: TRBV16
size: NA
DNA: TGTGCCAGCAGCCAATCGGGGCAGGGTACCTATGGCTACACCTTC
CDR3: CASSQSGQGTYGYTF

J: TRBJ1-2
D: NA
V: TRBV6-1
size: NA
DNA: TGTGCCAGCAGCACTACGCGGGGGGACTATGGCTACACCTTC
CDR3: CASSTTRGDYGYTF

J: TRBJ2-3
D: TRBD2
V: TRBV7-6
size: once
DNA: TGTGCCAGCAGCTTCCAGACTAGCGGGGGCACAGATACGCAGTATTTT
CDR3: CASSFQTSGGTDTQYF

J: TRBJ2-7
D: NA
V: TRBV7-3
size: NA
DNA: TGTGCCAGCAGCTTCGGCCAGGGCAACGAGCAGTACTTC
CDR3: CASSFGQGNEQYF

J: TRBJ1-1
D: NA
V: TRBV30
size: once
DNA: TGTGCCTGGACCCCGGACACCTACACTGAAGCTTTCTTT
CDR3: CAWTPDTYTEAFF

J: TRBJ1-2
D: TRBD1
V: TRBV13
size: NA
DNA: TGTGCCAGCGGCTTCCGGACAGGCTATGGCTACACCTTC
CDR3: CASGFRTGYGYTF

J: TRBJ1-4
D: NA
V: TRBV18
size: NA
DNA: TGTGCCAGCTCACCCGGGGGAAGGGAAAAACTGTTTTTT
CDR3: CASSPGGREKLFF

J: TRBJ1-1
D: TRBD1
V: TRBV19
size: NA
DNA: TGTGCCAGTAGTATCGGGACAGGGGAGACTGAAGCTTTCTTT
CDR3: CASSIGTGETEAFF

J: TRBJ2-1
D: TRBD2
V: TRBV5-6
size: few
DNA: TGTGCCAGCAGCTTCAGCGGGGACTACAATGAGCAGTTCTTC
CDR3: CASSFSGDYNEQFF

J: TRBJ1-2
D: NA
V: TRBV27
size: NA
DNA: TGTGCCAGCAGGGGGACAAACTCGAACTATGGCTACACCTTC
CDR3: CASRGTNSNYGYTF

J: TRBJ2-1
D: NA
V: TRBV25-1
size: few
DNA: TGTGCCAGCAGCCTGACGGAGGTAAATGAGCAGTTCTTC
CDR3: CASSLTEVNEQFF

J: TRBJ2-7
D: NA
V: TRBV27
size: NA
DNA: TGTGCCAGCAGTTGGGCCCCGTCTCGGGAGCAGTACTTC
CDR3: CASSWAPSREQYF

J: TRBJ1-5
D: NA
V: TRBV28
size: NA
DNA: TGTGCCAGCAGTTTACGCAGGGGATTCAATCAGCCCCAGCATTTT
CDR3: CASSLRRGFNQPQHF

J: TRBJ2-7
D: NA
V: TRBV29-1
size: NA
DNA: TGCAGCGTCGGAGCCGGCTCCTACGAGCAGTACTTC
CDR3: CSVGAGSYEQYF

J: TRBJ2-3
D: TRBD2
V: TRBV29-1
size: NA
DNA: TGCAGCGTTGAAGCCCTCCTAGCGGGAGCAACAGATACGCAGTATTTT
CDR3: CSVEALLAGATDTQYF

J: TRBJ1-3
D: NA
V: TRBV11-2
size: NA
DNA: TGTGCCAGCAGCTTAGTAGTTTCTGGAAACACCATATATTTT
CDR3: CASSLVVSGNTIYF

J: TRBJ2-3
D: TRBD2
V: TRBV4-1
size: NA
DNA: TGCGCCAGCAGCCAAGAAAGACTAGCGGGAGATGCAGATACGCAGTATTTT
CDR3: CASSQERLAGDADTQYF

J: TRBJ2-1
D: TRBD1
V: TRBV4-3
size: NA
DNA: TGCGCCAGCAGCCAACTACCGTGGACAGGGCGTTTTAACAATGAGCAGTTCTTC
CDR3: CASSQLPWTGRFNNEQFF

J: TRBJ2-7
D: NA
V: TRBV19
size: once
DNA: TGTGCCAGTAGTATTTGGGCAGGCTCCTACGAGCAGTACTTC
CDR3: CASSIWAGSYEQYF

J: TRBJ2-7
D: TRBD1
V: TRBV7-2
size: few
DNA: TGTGCCAGCAGCTTAGTTGTTCGACAGGGGCTTACTTACGAGCAGTACTTC
CDR3: CASSLVVRQGLTYEQYF

J: TRBJ1-1
D: TRBD1
V: TRBV19
size: NA
DNA: TGTGCCAGTAGTCCGGACAGGGGTACTGAAGCTTTCTTT
CDR3: CASSPDRGTEAFF

J: TRBJ1-2
D: TRBD1
V: TRBV15
size: NA
DNA: TGTGCCACCAGCAGAGATTTAGGCGGGACAGGACGTACAAAGAACTATGGCTACACCTTC
CDR3: CATSRDLGGTGRTKNYGYTF

J: TRBJ2-1
D: TRBD2
V: TRBV11-2
size: few
DNA: TGTGCCAGCAGCCGCGGGGGTAAGCAGTTCTTC
CDR3: CASSRGGKQFF

J: TRBJ1-1
D: NA
V: TRBV9
size: NA
DNA: TGTGCCAGCAGCGCCTTTACAGGGAAAACAACTGAAGCTTTCTTT
CDR3: CASSAFTGKTTEAFF

J: TRBJ2-7
D: NA
V: TRBV27
size: NA
DNA: TGTGCCAGCAGTCTCGGGATTTACTACGAGCAGTACTTC
CDR3: CASSLGIYYEQYF

J: TRBJ1-1
D: NA
V: TRBV27
size: NA
DNA: TGTGCCAGCAGTCCTGGGGGGGACACTCGTGAAGCTTTCTTT
CDR3: CASSPGGDTREAFF

J: TRBJ1-3
D: NA
V: TRBV7-2
size: few
DNA: TGTGCCAGCAGCGCGCGGGGAGGTGGAAACACCATATATTTT
CDR3: CASSARGGGNTIYF

J: TRBJ2-1
D: TRBD1
V: TRBV30
size: NA
DNA: TGTGCCTGGACTCCGCGTAGGGGGCTCGGTGAGCAGTTCTTC
CDR3: CAWTPRRGLGEQFF

J: TRBJ1-2
D: TRBD1
V: TRBV15
size: NA
DNA: TGTGCCACCAGCAGCCTGTGGGACAGGACAAACTATGGCTACACCTTC
CDR3: CATSSLWDRTNYGYTF

J: TRBJ2-1
D: NA
V: TRBV28
size: NA
DNA: TGTGCCAGCAGTGCGACTAGTGGAGGCTCAGATGAGCAGTTCTTC
CDR3: CASSATSGGSDEQFF

J: TRBJ2-7
D: TRBD1
V: TRBV15
size: NA
DNA: TGTGCCACCAGCGTCGGACAGGGGCGAGAGCAGTACTTC
CDR3: CATSVGQGREQYF

J: TRBJ2-7
D: NA
V: TRBV7-2
size: NA
DNA: TGTGCCAGCAGCTTATCCTCCGGGGAGGCCTACGAGCAGTACTTC
CDR3: CASSLSSGEAYEQYF

J: TRBJ2-7
D: NA
V: TRBV29-1
size: NA
DNA: TGCAGCGTTGAAGATCCCCGCGAGTCCTACGAGCAGTACTTC
CDR3: CSVEDPRESYEQYF

J: TRBJ1-1
D: TRBD1
V: TRBV9
size: NA
DNA: TGTGCCAGCAGCGTCACAGGGGGCAGGGACACTGAAGCTTTCTTT
CDR3: CASSVTGGRDTEAFF

J: TRBJ2-1
D: NA
V: TRBV7-2
size: NA
DNA: TGTGCCAGCAGTCGAAATAGCGGAAATGAGCAGTTCTTC
CDR3: CASSRNSGNEQFF

J: TRBJ2-7
D: TRBD1
V: TRBV10-3
size: NA
DNA: TGTGCCATCCGGGACAGGGTTAACGGTGAGCAGTACTTC
CDR3: CAIRDRVNGEQYF

J: TRBJ1-2
D: NA
V: TRBV9
size: NA
DNA: TGTGCCAGCAGCGTTCACTCTCCTAGCCTTGGTGGCTACACCTTC
CDR3: CASSVHSPSLGGYTF

J: TRBJ1-1
D: NA
V: TRBV25-1
size: NA
DNA: TGTGCCACGGGAAGGGAATACATGAACACTGAAGCTTTCTTT
CDR3: CATGREYMNTEAFF

J: TRBJ2-7
D: NA
V: TRBV30
size: once
DNA: TGTGCCTGGGGGGGCAGGGGGGTATCCTACGAGCAGTACTTC
CDR3: CAWGGRGVSYEQYF

J: TRBJ2-4
D: NA
V: TRBV4-3
size: few
DNA: TGCGCCAGCAGCCAAGGAACATCAGGACACGCAGCCAAAAACATTCAGTACTTC
CDR3: CASSQGTSGHAAKNIQYF

J: TRBJ2-1
D: NA
V: TRBV9
size: NA
DNA: TGTGCCAGCAGCGTAGGGTACAGTGGGTCTTACAATGAGCAGTTCTTC
CDR3: CASSVGYSGSYNEQFF

J: TRBJ1-1
D: TRBD1
V: TRBV18
size: NA
DNA: TGTGCCAGCTCGGTCGGACAGGGTAACACTGAAGCTTTCTTT
CDR3: CASSVGQGNTEAFF

J: TRBJ1-1
D: NA
V: TRBV6-5
size: NA
DNA: TGTGCCAGCAGTTACTCGGCAGGGCTAATGAACACTGAAGCTTTCTTT
CDR3: CASSYSAGLMNTEAFF

J: TRBJ1-3
D: NA
V: TRBV28
size: NA
DNA: TGTGCCAGCACGGTTACTGGAAACACCATATATTTT
CDR3: CASTVTGNTIYF

J: TRBJ1-1
D: TRBD1
V: TRBV4-3
size: once
DNA: TGCGCCAGCAGCCAATGGGGCTGGGGGACAGGGGGCCTGGAAACTGAAGCTTTCTTT
CDR3: CASSQWGWGTGGLETEAFF

J: TRBJ1-1
D: TRBD1
V: TRBV2
size: NA
DNA: TGTGCCAGCAGTGAAGCTTCTAGGGGGTCGAGCAGGACAGGGGGCGGTAGGGACACTGAAGCTTTCTTT
CDR3: CASSEASRGSSRTGGGRDTEAFF

J: TRBJ1-1
D: NA
V: TRBV29-1
size: once
DNA: TGCAGCGTTGGAGCTAGGTTTCTGAACACTGAAGCTTTCTTT
CDR3: CSVGARFLNTEAFF

J: TRBJ2-3
D: NA
V: TRBV30
size: NA
DNA: TGTGCCTGGAGTGTACGGGGAAAAGGGCTCCACCCTTGGACAGATACGCAGTATTTT
CDR3: CAWSVRGKGLHPWTDTQYF

J: TRBJ2-3
D: TRBD2
V: TRBV9
size: NA
DNA: TGTGCCAGCAGCGTAGGACTAGCCCAGGATACGCAGTATTTT
CDR3: CASSVGLAQDTQYF

J: TRBJ2-5
D: NA
V: TRBV6-5
size: NA
DNA: TGTGCCAGCAGTTCCTATGGTGCCCCGGCCCAGTACTTC
CDR3: CASSSYGAPAQYF